This TCR beta chain comes out of a study of blood T cell repertoires in COVID-19. Overall study context: Acute-phase and convalescent COVID-19 samples originated in the United States, Italy and Spain. Sources were T cells, B-cell-depleted T cells, or PBMCs; the material itself was cDNA or gDNA.

Original analysis: Reference gene primer amplification gave estimated nucleated cell counts. Here immunoSEQ multiplex PCR was the method, and the copy in TCRdb shows in-frame clones only, minus some. V, J and clone size are taken as reported in that table, and D and trimming were inferred from the DNA itself. The repertoire includes about 220,000 clones, 85% of them detected once, and approximately 2.3% sits in the top ten. CDR3 length: 15 residues. Germline values: CDR1 SGDLS, CDR2 YYNGEE. V shed 3 bases, J shed 0 bases, and the junction held 5 bases outside the gene matches. In Seattle, patients joined the study during active infection and were tracked longitudinally.

The sequence derives from a woman aged 70-85 years with COVID-19, enrolled during active disease. The chain couples TRBV9 to TRBJ1-2, with 7 bases aligning to TRBD1. Sequenced material: peripheral blood. CDR3 in amino acids: CASSDRQGANYGYTF. The CDR3 DNA is TGTGCCAGCAGCGACCGACAGGGAGCTAACTATGGCTACACCTTC.